This T cell receptor (beta chain) was identified in a study of blood T cell repertoires in COVID-19. Study background: COVID-19 samples from acute and convalescent phases originated in the United States, Italy and Spain. T cells, B-cell-depleted T cells, or PBMCs provided the cDNA or gDNA that served as material.

The CDR3 contains 12 residues. CDR1 and CDR2 from the germline V gene are SGDLS and YYNGEE. V shed 5 bases and J shed 4 bases, with 8 bases lying between them. Authors' processing steps: Nucleated cell counts were estimated from reference gene primer amplification. Measured with immunoSEQ multiplex PCR; TCRdb has only the in-frame clones, and not every one. That table gives V, J and clone size, and the DNA gave D and trimming. Of approximately 120,000 clones in the sample, roughly 85% are singletons; the top ten hold around 4.1%. This receptor was obtained from a human donor in a cohort sampled during active COVID-19. Material for sequencing was peripheral blood. This chain joins TRBV9 and TRBJ2-3; D perhaps matches TRBD2 (6 bases). In DNA form, the CDR3 reads TGTGCCAGCAGTCGACTAGCAGATACGCAGTATTTT. Its protein product is CASSRLADTQYF.